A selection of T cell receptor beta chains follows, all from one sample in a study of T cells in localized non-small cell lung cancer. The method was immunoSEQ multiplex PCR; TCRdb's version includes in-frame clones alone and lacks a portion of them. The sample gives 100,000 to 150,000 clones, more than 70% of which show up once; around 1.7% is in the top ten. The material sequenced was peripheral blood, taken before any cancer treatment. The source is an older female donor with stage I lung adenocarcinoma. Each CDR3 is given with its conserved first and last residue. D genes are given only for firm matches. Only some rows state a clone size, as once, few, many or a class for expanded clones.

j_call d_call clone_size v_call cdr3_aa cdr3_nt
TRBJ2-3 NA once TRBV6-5 CASRRSGHDTDTQYF TGTGCCAGCAGGAGGTCGGGACACGACACAGATACGCAGTATTTT
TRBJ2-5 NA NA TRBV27 CASSPRMASETQYF TGTGCCAGCAGTCCTCGCATGGCCTCAGAGACCCAGTACTTC
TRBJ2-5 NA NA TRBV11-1 CASSSQRQVETQYF TGTGCCAGCAGCTCGCAAAGACAGGTCGAGACCCAGTACTTC
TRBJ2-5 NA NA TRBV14 CASSHAGAEGAQYF TGTGCCAGCAGCCATGCCGGGGCGGAGGGGGCCCAGTACTTC
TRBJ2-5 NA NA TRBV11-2 CASSTRDGETQYF TGTGCCAGCAGCACCCGGGACGGAGAGACCCAGTACTTC
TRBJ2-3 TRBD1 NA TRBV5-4 CASSRQGSADTQYF TGTGCCAGCAGCCGACAGGGGTCGGCAGATACGCAGTATTTT
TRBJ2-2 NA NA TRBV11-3 CASSFSRVQVGELFF TGTGCCAGCAGCTTTTCAAGAGTCCAGGTCGGGGAGCTGTTTTTT
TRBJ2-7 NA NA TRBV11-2 CASSEMDEQYF TGTGCCAGCAGCGAGATGGACGAGCAGTACTTC
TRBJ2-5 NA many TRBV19 CASSSGFGRETQYF TGTGCCAGTAGTAGTGGCTTTGGGCGGGAGACCCAGTACTTC
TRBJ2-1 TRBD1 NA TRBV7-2 CASSAYLGQGTEQFF TGTGCCAGCAGCGCTTACCTTGGACAGGGTACTGAGCAGTTCTTC
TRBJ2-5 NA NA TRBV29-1 CSVGNLRETQYF TGCAGCGTTGGTAATCTGCGAGAGACCCAGTACTTC
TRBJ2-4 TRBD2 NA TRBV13 CASSPETGLAGKGKNIQYF TGTGCCAGCAGCCCCGAAACGGGTCTAGCGGGAAAGGGCAAAAACATTCAGTACTTC
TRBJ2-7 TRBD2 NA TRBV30 CAWTSGTYEQYF TGTGCCTGGACTAGCGGGACTTACGAGCAGTACTTC
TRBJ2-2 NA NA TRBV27 CASSLTVGELFF TGTGCCAGCAGTTTGACGGTCGGGGAGCTGTTTTTT
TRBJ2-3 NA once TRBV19 CASGGRTDTQYF TGTGCCAGTGGGGGGCGAACAGATACGCAGTATTTT
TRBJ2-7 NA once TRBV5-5 CASSLVGGTSYEQYF TGTGCCAGCAGCCTAGTCGGGGGCACCTCCTACGAGCAGTACTTC
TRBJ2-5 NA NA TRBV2 CASSERFTPETQYF TGTGCCAGCAGTGAACGTTTCACCCCAGAGACCCAGTACTTC
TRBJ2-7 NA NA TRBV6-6 CASNPTGRVFDEQYF TGTGCCAGCAACCCGACGGGCAGGGTATTCGACGAGCAGTACTTC
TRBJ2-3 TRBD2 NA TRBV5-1 CASSLPSGRHGTDTQYF TGCGCCAGCAGCTTGCCTAGCGGGAGACATGGCACAGATACGCAGTATTTT
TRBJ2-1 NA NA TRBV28 CASSLGGTGEQFF TGTGCCAGCAGTTTGGGAGGTACGGGTGAGCAGTTCTTC
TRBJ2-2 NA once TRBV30 CAWSVPSNTGELFF TGTGCCTGGAGTGTACCTTCGAACACCGGGGAGCTGTTTTTT
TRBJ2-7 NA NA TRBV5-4 CASSLDRGGEQYF TGTGCCAGCAGCCTGGACAGAGGCGGCGAGCAGTACTTC
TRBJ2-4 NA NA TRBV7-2 CASSPPRQAHSKNIQYF TGTGCCAGCAGCCCCCCCCGACAGGCGCATTCCAAAAACATTCAGTACTTC
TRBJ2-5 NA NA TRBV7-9 CASTSQTQYF TGTGCCAGCACCAGTCAGACCCAGTACTTC
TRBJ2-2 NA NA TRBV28 CASSGWGELFF TGTGCCTCCTCAGGTTGGGGGGAGCTGTTTTTT
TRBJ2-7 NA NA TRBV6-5 CASSYSERSYEQYF TGTGCCAGCAGTTACTCGGAACGTTCCTACGAGCAGTACTTC
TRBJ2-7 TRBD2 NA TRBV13 CASSSGLVAEQYF TGTGCCAGCAGCTCGGGACTAGTAGCCGAGCAGTACTTC
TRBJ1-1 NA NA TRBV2 CASSEALPAGDTEAFF TGTGCCAGCAGTGAAGCGCTTCCCGCAGGGGACACTGAAGCTTTCTTT
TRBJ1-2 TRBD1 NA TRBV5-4 CASSLQGAHGYTF TGTGCCAGCAGCTTACAGGGGGCCCATGGCTACACCTTC
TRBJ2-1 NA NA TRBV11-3 CASSSLTGRAYNEQFF TGTGCCAGCAGCTCCCTGACCGGGCGGGCCTACAATGAGCAGTTCTTC
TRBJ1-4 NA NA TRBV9 CASSPTIPFF TGTGCCAGCAGCCCTACTATTCCGTTTTTT
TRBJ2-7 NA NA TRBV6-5 CASSRGSSYEQYF TGTGCCAGCAGTCGGGGGAGCTCCTACGAGCAGTACTTC
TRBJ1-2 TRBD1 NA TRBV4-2 CASSQARTGVYGYTF TGTGCCAGCAGCCAAGCAAGGACAGGAGTCTATGGCTACACCTTC
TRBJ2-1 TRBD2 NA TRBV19 CASSIGGGRVGEQFF TGTGCCAGTAGTATCGGCGGAGGGAGGGTCGGTGAGCAGTTCTTC
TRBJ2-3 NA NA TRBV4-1 CASSPLGVTDTQYF TGCGCCAGCAGCCCCCTCGGGGTCACAGATACGCAGTATTTT
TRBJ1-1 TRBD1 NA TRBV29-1 CSVADRGVTEAFF TGCAGCGTGGCCGACAGGGGAGTCACTGAAGCTTTCTTT
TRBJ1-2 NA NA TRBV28 CASSLRVAGYTF TGTGCCAGCAGTTTGAGAGTAGCCGGCTACACCTTC
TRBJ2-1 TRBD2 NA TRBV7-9 CASSSLNSGRVAEQFF TGTGCCAGCAGCTCCCTAAACAGCGGGAGGGTGGCTGAGCAGTTCTTC
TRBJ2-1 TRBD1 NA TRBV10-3 CAISGQGVSYNEQFF TGTGCCATCAGCGGACAGGGGGTGTCCTACAATGAGCAGTTCTTC
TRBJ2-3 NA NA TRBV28 CASSPYDTQYF TGTGCCAGCAGCCCTTACGATACGCAGTATTTT
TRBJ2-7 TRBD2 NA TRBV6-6 CASSYSGGPYEQYF TGTGCCAGCAGTTACTCGGGAGGGCCGTATGAGCAGTACTTC
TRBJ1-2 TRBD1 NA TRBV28 CASSLWSGGSEGALYGYTF TGTGCCAGCAGTTTGTGGTCGGGCGGGTCCGAGGGGGCGCTCTATGGCTACACCTTC
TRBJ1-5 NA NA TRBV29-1 CSVREGSVNQPQHF TGCAGCGTGAGGGAGGGATCGGTTAATCAGCCCCAGCATTTT
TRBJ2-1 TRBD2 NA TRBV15 CATSTQAGSYNEQFF TGTGCCACCAGCACCCAAGCGGGAAGCTACAATGAGCAGTTCTTC
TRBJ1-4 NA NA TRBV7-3 CASSLTGHLNEKLFF TGTGCCAGCAGCTTAACTGGCCACCTTAATGAAAAACTGTTTTTT
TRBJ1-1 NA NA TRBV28 CASSFGGGNTEAFF TGTGCCAGCAGTTTTGGGGGGGGAAACACTGAAGCTTTCTTT
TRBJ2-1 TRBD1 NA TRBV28 CASSLRGQGSYNEQFF TGTGCCAGCAGTTTAAGGGGGCAGGGCTCCTACAATGAGCAGTTCTTC
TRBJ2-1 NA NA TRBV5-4 CASSPGGAEQFF TGTGCCAGCAGCCCTGGGGGGGCTGAGCAGTTCTTC
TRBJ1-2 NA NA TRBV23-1 CASSFDGGYTF TGCGCCAGCAGCTTCGACGGTGGCTACACCTTC
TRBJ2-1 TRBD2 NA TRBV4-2 CASSQDSGSIDEQFF TGTGCCAGCAGCCAAGATAGCGGGAGTATCGATGAGCAGTTCTTC
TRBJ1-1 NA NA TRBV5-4 CASSLEWGSLEGAFF TGTGCCAGCAGCTTGGAATGGGGGTCTTTGGAAGGAGCTTTCTTT